This T cell receptor beta chain appears in the sequencing data of a study of cytomegalovirus exposure and HLA in healthy donors. Findings and caveats of the study: In a later analysis, TCR beta V- and J-gene trimming showed a link to a missense DCLRE1C variant. In a later analysis, HLA-C alleles had the fewest associated TCRs, DRB1 alleles the most. There were some V segments, including TRBV6-2 and TRBV6-3, excluded as indistinguishable.

A remark on this clone: The target antigen is unknown.

Amplification used 60 Vbeta primers and 13 Jbeta primers. Only in-frame clones appear in the TCRdb table, and some are missing; sequencing was by immunoSEQ multiplex PCR. The sample includes 150,000 to 200,000 clones, around 63% of them seen just once. Germline V gene lookup returns CDR1 LNHDA and CDR2 SQIVND (reference sequence). The V end lost 0 bases, the J end lost 7 bases, and 16 bases lay between the germline ends. The CDR3 loop spans 16 amino acids. This chain links TRBV19 with TRBJ1-5; weak D call: TRBD1 (6 bases). Sequencing was performed on PBMCs. This clonotype was sampled from a woman in her late teens or twenties in good health and CMV-seropositive. DNA of the CDR3: TGTGCCAGTAGTATAGAGGGGGGGCGCATTAAGCAGCCCCAGCATTTT. This translates into CASSIEGGRIKQPQHF.